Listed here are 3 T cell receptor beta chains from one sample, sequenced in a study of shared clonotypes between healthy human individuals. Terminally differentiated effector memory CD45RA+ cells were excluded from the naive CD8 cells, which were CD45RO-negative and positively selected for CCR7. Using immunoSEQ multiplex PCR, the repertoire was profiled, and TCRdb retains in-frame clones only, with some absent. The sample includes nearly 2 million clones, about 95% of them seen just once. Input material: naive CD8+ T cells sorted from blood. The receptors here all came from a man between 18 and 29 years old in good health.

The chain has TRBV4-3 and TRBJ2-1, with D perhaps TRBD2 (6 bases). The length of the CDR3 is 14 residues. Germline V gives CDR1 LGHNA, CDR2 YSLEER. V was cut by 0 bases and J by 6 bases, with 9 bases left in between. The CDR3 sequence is CASSQDLGGNEQFF. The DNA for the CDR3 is TGCGCCAGCAGCCAAGATCTGGGGGGCAATGAGCAGTTCTTC.

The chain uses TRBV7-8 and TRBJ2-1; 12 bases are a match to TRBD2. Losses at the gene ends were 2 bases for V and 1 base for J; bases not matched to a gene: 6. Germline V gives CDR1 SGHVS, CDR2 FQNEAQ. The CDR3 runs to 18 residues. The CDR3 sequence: CASSLSLAGGQSYNEQFF. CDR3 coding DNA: TGTGCCAGCAGCTTAAGCCTAGCGGGGGGGCAGTCCTACAATGAGCAGTTCTTC. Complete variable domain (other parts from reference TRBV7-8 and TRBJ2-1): GAGVSQSPRYKVAKRGQDVALRCDPISGHVSLFWYQQALGQGPEFLTYFQNEAQLDKSGLPSDRFFAERPEGSVSTLKIQRTQQEDSAVYLCASSLSLAGGQSYNEQFFGPGTRLTVL.

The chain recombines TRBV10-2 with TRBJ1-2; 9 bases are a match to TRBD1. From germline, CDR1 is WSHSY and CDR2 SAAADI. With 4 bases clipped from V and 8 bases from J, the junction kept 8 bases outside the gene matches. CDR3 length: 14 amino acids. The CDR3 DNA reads TGCGCCAGCAGTGTCATGAACAGGGGGCAAGGCTACACCTTC. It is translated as CASSVMNRGQGYTF.